The rows below give T cell receptor beta chains drawn from one sample of a study of blood T cell repertoires in COVID-19. TCRdb keeps only in-frame clones here, not all; method: immunoSEQ multiplex PCR. The table lists 30,000 or so clones, around 63% of them singletons, with roughly a sixth in the top ten. The sample taken for sequencing was peripheral blood. The receptor set was obtained from a human donor in a cohort sampled during active COVID-19. Both conserved end residues are trimmed from each CDR3. The order of the fields is CDR3 protein, D gene, J gene, V gene, clone size. A D gene is named only where the DNA matches it firmly. Size is stated for part of the rows, as once, few or many counts, or as a class when the clone is expanded.

CDR3: ASSPGFSEETQY
D: NA
J: TRBJ2-5
V: TRBV18
size: NA

CDR3: ASSEEGGHNSPLH
D: TRBD1
J: TRBJ1-6
V: TRBV2
size: NA

CDR3: ASSLVRTSQETQY
D: NA
J: TRBJ2-5
V: TRBV18
size: NA

CDR3: ASSATGQGTSPLH
D: TRBD1
J: TRBJ1-6
V: TRBV7-3
size: NA

CDR3: ASSLSSDGYEQY
D: NA
J: TRBJ2-7
V: TRBV5-1
size: NA

CDR3: ATSRDAQETQY
D: NA
J: TRBJ2-5
V: TRBV15
size: NA

CDR3: ASSYLSVPYNEQF
D: NA
J: TRBJ2-1
V: TRBV6-2/TRBV6-3
size: NA

CDR3: ASSPQARQGPYGYT
D: NA
J: TRBJ1-2
V: TRBV19
size: NA

CDR3: ASSSGQGKQPQH
D: TRBD1
J: TRBJ1-5
V: TRBV28
size: NA

CDR3: ASTLDRGQDEAF
D: TRBD1
J: TRBJ1-1
V: TRBV4-1
size: NA

CDR3: ASSLRGPSYEQY
D: NA
J: TRBJ2-7
V: TRBV28
size: NA

CDR3: ASSIGGGSNQPQH
D: TRBD1
J: TRBJ1-5
V: TRBV4-1
size: NA

CDR3: AMRDRDSTEAF
D: TRBD1
J: TRBJ1-1
V: TRBV10-3
size: NA

CDR3: ASRQLAGASNEQY
D: TRBD2
J: TRBJ2-7
V: TRBV28
size: NA

CDR3: ASSLRGYDGTDTQY
D: NA
J: TRBJ2-3
V: TRBV27
size: once

CDR3: ASRIGQQSSYT
D: NA
J: TRBJ1-2
V: TRBV27
size: NA

CDR3: ASSLQGGTDTQY
D: TRBD1
J: TRBJ2-3
V: TRBV4-1
size: NA

CDR3: ASSQGTSGFNIQY
D: TRBD2
J: TRBJ2-4
V: TRBV14
size: NA

CDR3: ASSYSFAGQETQY
D: NA
J: TRBJ2-5
V: TRBV6-5
size: NA

CDR3: ASSSQGSGNTIY
D: NA
J: TRBJ1-3
V: TRBV7-9
size: once

CDR3: AWSKGAIFTEAF
D: NA
J: TRBJ1-1
V: TRBV30
size: NA

CDR3: ASSFGLLNEQF
D: NA
J: TRBJ2-1
V: TRBV5-1
size: few

CDR3: ASSPTGNTEAF
D: NA
J: TRBJ1-1
V: TRBV6-5
size: NA

CDR3: ASSLLGGSSPLH
D: NA
J: TRBJ1-6
V: TRBV11-1
size: NA

CDR3: ATSRVGGGNQPQH
D: NA
J: TRBJ1-5
V: TRBV15
size: NA

CDR3: ASSPGGLETQY
D: NA
J: TRBJ2-5
V: TRBV18
size: NA

CDR3: ASKAGRGGRTDTQY
D: TRBD2
J: TRBJ2-3
V: TRBV11-2
size: NA

CDR3: ASSQGHSSYEQY
D: NA
J: TRBJ2-7
V: TRBV5-1
size: NA

CDR3: ASSWTGSGNTIY
D: TRBD1
J: TRBJ1-3
V: TRBV5-8
size: once

CDR3: ASSPPSPGRNEQF
D: NA
J: TRBJ2-1
V: TRBV18
size: NA

CDR3: ASSGGQVRANEQF
D: TRBD1
J: TRBJ2-1
V: TRBV5-1
size: few

CDR3: ASSPHGTSGRREQY
D: TRBD2
J: TRBJ2-7
V: TRBV6-2/TRBV6-3
size: few

CDR3: ASSSRGTYNSPLH
D: NA
J: TRBJ1-6
V: TRBV5-4
size: few

CDR3: ASSPGQKRGEQY
D: NA
J: TRBJ2-7
V: TRBV7-2
size: NA

CDR3: ASSDGDSLFYEQY
D: TRBD1
J: TRBJ2-7
V: TRBV7-2
size: NA

CDR3: ASSLGLARGEQY
D: NA
J: TRBJ2-7
V: TRBV5-6
size: NA

CDR3: ASSGGTVLYNEQF
D: TRBD1
J: TRBJ2-1
V: TRBV9
size: once

CDR3: ASSPGQRRASPLH
D: TRBD1
J: TRBJ1-6
V: TRBV7-8
size: NA

CDR3: ASSPTGLYNEQF
D: NA
J: TRBJ2-1
V: TRBV7-3
size: NA

CDR3: ASSLTGASSGNTIY
D: TRBD1
J: TRBJ1-3
V: TRBV7-2
size: NA

CDR3: AISGSGTGISGANVLT
D: TRBD1
J: TRBJ2-6
V: TRBV10-3
size: once

CDR3: ASSSHITRRGTDTQY
D: NA
J: TRBJ2-3
V: TRBV7-2
size: once

CDR3: ASSYGADNEQF
D: NA
J: TRBJ2-1
V: TRBV6-5
size: NA

CDR3: ASSSFGSYYEQY
D: NA
J: TRBJ2-7
V: TRBV5-6
size: once

CDR3: ASRPGQSYGYT
D: TRBD1
J: TRBJ1-2
V: TRBV6-5
size: NA

CDR3: ASSLSPRNTGELF
D: NA
J: TRBJ2-2
V: TRBV7-2
size: NA

CDR3: ASFAGGGAGELF
D: TRBD2
J: TRBJ2-2
V: TRBV19
size: few

CDR3: ASSQWTSGSAGELF
D: TRBD2
J: TRBJ2-2
V: TRBV11-3
size: NA

CDR3: ASSLGSGLGIQY
D: NA
J: TRBJ2-4
V: TRBV7-2
size: NA

CDR3: ASSLRQGDGNTIY
D: TRBD1
J: TRBJ1-3
V: TRBV7-2
size: few